This entry describes one TCR beta chain. This sample is part of a study of blood T cell repertoires in COVID-19. Study as a whole: T cells, B-cell-depleted T cells, or PBMCs supplied cDNA or gDNA.

Trimming cost V 2 bases and J 0 bases, with 17 bases left between them. This CDR3 is 17 amino acids long. The germline V gene encodes CDR1 WNHNN and CDR2 SYGVQD (reference sequence). Original processing methods: Reference gene primer amplification in the assay estimated nucleated cell counts. Libraries were prepared by immunoSEQ multiplex PCR; TCRdb keeps only in-frame clonotypes and omits some of them. V and J calls and clone size are as listed in that table; D and trimming were resolved from the DNA. The sample yields about 66,000 clones, around nine tenths seen once. The clonotype comes from a man between 60 and 75 years old with acute or convalescent COVID-19. V gene TRBV10-1 combines with J gene TRBJ2-7; D is ambiguous. Sequenced material: peripheral blood. For the CDR3, the DNA is TGCGCCAGCAGTGAGGTCACCCTCAGGTATGCCTCCTACGAGCAGTACTTC. Translating it yields CASSEVTLRYASYEQYF.